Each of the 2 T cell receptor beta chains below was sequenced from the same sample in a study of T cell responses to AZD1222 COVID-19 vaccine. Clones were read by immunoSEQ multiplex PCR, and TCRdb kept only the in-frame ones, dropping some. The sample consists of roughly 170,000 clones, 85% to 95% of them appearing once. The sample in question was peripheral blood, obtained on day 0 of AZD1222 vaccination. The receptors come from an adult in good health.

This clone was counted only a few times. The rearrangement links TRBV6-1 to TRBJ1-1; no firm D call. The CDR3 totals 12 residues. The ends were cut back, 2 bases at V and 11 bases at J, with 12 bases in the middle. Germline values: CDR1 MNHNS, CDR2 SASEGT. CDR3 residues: CASSEQLGGAFF. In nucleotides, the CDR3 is TGTGCCAGCAGTGAACAATTGGGAGGTGCTTTCTTT.

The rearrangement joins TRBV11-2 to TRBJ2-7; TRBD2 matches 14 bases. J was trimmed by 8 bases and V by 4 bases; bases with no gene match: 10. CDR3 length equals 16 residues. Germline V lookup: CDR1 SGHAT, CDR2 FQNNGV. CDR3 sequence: CASSSQTSGGAVQQYF. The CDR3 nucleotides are TGTGCCAGCAGCTCACAGACTAGCGGGGGGGCCGTTCAGCAGTACTTC.